One and the same sample provided the 5 T cell receptor beta chains below, sequenced in a study of shared clonotypes between healthy human individuals. Data came from immunoSEQ multiplex PCR; TCRdb stores just in-frame clones and leaves some out. The table includes under 1,100,000 clones, about three quarters detected once. The sequencing input was memory CD4+ T cells sorted from blood. Subset given: CD45RA-negative fraction. All receptors derive from a man between 18 and 29 years old in good health.

This clone was counted only a few times. Different DNA sequences within this sample yield the same CDR3. This rearrangement joins TRBV30 to TRBJ1-3; D not certain. The V gene's germline CDR1 is GTSNPN and CDR2 SVGIG (reference sequence). This CDR3 is built from 13 residues. V was trimmed by 5 bases and J by 0 bases, leaving 8 bases between them. The CDR3 DNA follows: TGTGCCTGGGCCGTTAGCTCTGGAAACACCATATATTTT. Its protein product is CAWAVSSGNTIYF.

The chain has TRBV6-1 and TRBJ2-1; no definite D call. The V gene's germline CDR1 is MNHNS and CDR2 SASEGT. The V gene lost 6 bases and the J gene lost 3 bases, with 3 bases spanning the gap. The CDR3 has 11 residues. This CDR3 is CASRIYNEQFF. The CDR3 DNA sequence: TGTGCCAGCAGGATCTACAATGAGCAGTTCTTC.

The J gene is TRBJ2-1, the V gene TRBV28; D gene unclear. The V end was cut by 3 bases, the J end by 8 bases, with 11 bases between. CDR1 is MDHEN and CDR2 is SYDVKM in the germline V gene. This CDR3 has 13 residues. In DNA form, the CDR3 reads TGTGCCAGCAGTTTTAGTGCGTCCGATGAGCAGTTCTTC. Translated, it gives CASSFSASDEQFF. Combining the CDR3 with reference TRBV28 and TRBJ2-1 gives the whole variable domain DVKVTQSSRYLVKRTGEKVFLECVQDMDHENMFWYRQDPGLGLRLIYFSYDVKMKEKGDIPEGYSVSREKKERFSLILESASTNQTSMYLCASSFSASDEQFFGPGTRLTVL.

The J gene is TRBJ1-3, the V gene TRBV5-4; D is perhaps TRBD1 (6 bases). The V gene's germline CDR1 is SGHNT and CDR2 YYREEE (reference sequence). V lost 3 bases to trimming and J lost 0 bases, with 10 bases between them. The CDR3 length is 15 residues. The CDR3 DNA sequence: TGTGCCAGCAGCTCAGGGGACCTCTCTGGAAACACCATATATTTT. Amino acids: CASSSGDLSGNTIYF.

The gene calls are TRBV9 and TRBJ2-3; 7 bases are a match to TRBD2. Germline trimming cut 0 bases from V and 6 bases from J; bases unmatched to any gene: 7. Germline V gene data show CDR1 as SGDLS and CDR2 as YYNGEE. The CDR3 has 15 residues. The CDR3 loop is CASSVVVGGPDTQYF. The CDR3 nucleotides are TGTGCCAGCAGCGTAGTCGTGGGAGGGCCGGATACGCAGTATTTT.